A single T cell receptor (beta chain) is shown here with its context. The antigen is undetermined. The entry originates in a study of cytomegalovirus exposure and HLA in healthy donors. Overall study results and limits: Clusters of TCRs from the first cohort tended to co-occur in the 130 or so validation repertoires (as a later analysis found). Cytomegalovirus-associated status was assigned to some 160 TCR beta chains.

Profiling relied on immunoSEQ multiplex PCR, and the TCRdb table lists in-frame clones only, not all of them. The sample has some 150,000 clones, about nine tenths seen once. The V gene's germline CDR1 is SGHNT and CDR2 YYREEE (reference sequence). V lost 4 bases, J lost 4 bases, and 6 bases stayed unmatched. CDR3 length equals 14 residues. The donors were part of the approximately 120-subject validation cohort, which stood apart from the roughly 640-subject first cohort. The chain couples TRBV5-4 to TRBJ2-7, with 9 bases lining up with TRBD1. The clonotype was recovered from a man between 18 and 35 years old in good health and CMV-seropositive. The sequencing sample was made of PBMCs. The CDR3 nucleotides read TGTGCCAGCAGCCCACCGGGACAGGGATACGAGCAGTACTTC. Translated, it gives CASSPPGQGYEQYF.